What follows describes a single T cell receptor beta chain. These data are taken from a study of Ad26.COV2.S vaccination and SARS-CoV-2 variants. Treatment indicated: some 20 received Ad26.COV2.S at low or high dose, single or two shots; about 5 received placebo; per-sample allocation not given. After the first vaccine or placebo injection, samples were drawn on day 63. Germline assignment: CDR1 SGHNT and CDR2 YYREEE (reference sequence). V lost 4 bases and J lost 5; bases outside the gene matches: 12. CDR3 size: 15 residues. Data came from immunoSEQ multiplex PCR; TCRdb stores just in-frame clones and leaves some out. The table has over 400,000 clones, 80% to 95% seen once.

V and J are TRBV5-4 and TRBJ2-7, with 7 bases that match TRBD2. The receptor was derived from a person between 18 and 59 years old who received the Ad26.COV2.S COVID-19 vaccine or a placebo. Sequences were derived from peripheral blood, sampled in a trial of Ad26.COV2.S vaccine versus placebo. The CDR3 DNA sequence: TGTGCCAGCAGCCGGCCGGGGGGAGGGCCGAACGAGCAGTACTTC. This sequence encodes CASSRPGGGPNEQYF.